A single count supports the clone carrying this T cell receptor (beta chain). Clones were sequenced by immunoSEQ multiplex PCR, and TCRdb holds only the in-frame ones, with some missing. Of 60,000 to 70,000 clones detected, around nine tenths appear once; the ten largest clones hold around 0.6%. This specimen comes from a study of OX40 agonist ivuxolimab in advanced cancers. The CDR3 runs 14 residues. V was trimmed by 6 bases and J by 2 bases, leaving 9 bases between them. Per germline, CDR1 SGDLS and CDR2 YYNGEE. The TCR originated in an adult with an advanced solid tumor such as melanoma, head and neck, liver or kidney cancer. The chain has TRBV9 and TRBJ2-6; TRBD1 might be the D (6 bases). Sequenced material: CD4+ or CD8+ T cells sorted from blood, taken in a trial of the OX40 agonist ivuxolimab. The CDR3 protein is CASTRTAGANVLTF. The CDR3, as DNA: TGTGCCAGCACCCGGACAGCTGGGGCCAACGTCCTGACTTTC.